The next 3 T cell receptor beta chains were all read from a single sample in a study of cytomegalovirus exposure and HLA in healthy donors. 13 Jbeta primers and 60 Vbeta primers were used for the PCR. TCRdb keeps only in-frame clones here, not all; method: immunoSEQ multiplex PCR. The repertoire table contains 60,000 to 85,000 clones. The sample comprised PBMCs. The receptors stem from a man aged 50-59 years in good health and CMV-seropositive.

The chain couples TRBV5-4 to TRBJ1-1; TRBD1 agrees at 8 bases. Looked up from germline, CDR1 is SGHNT and CDR2 is YYREEE (reference sequence). The V and J ends lost 4 bases and 4 bases, in that order; junction bases with no gene match: 12. CDR3 size: 16 residues. CDR3 sequence reads: CASSLDRGPRRTEAFF. The DNA of the CDR3 is TGTGCCAGCAGCCTAGACAGGGGCCCGAGACGCACTGAAGCTTTCTTT.

The V call is TRBV11-2, the J call TRBJ1-3, with 7 bases lining up with TRBD1. The V gene end was trimmed by 5 bases and the J gene end by 0 bases; junction bases not matched to a gene: 10. The CDR3 runs to 17 residues. Looked up from germline, CDR1 is SGHAT and CDR2 is FQNNGV. DNA for the CDR3: TGTGCCAGCAGCCCTTGGGACAGAGCTTACTCTGGAAACACCATATATTTT. Translated: CASSPWDRAYSGNTIYF. Complete variable domain (other parts from reference TRBV11-2 and TRBJ1-3): EAGVAQSPRYKIIEKRQSVAFWCNPISGHATLYWYQQILGQGPKLLIQFQNNGVVDDSQLPKDRFSAERLKGVDSTLKIQPAKLEDSAVYLCASSPWDRAYSGNTIYFGEGSWLTVV.

V gene TRBV7-2 combines with J gene TRBJ2-3; 7 bases agree with TRBD2. Germline assignment: CDR1 SGHTA and CDR2 FQGNSA. This CDR3 is 15 amino acids long. V was clipped by 1 base and J by 3 bases; unmatched bases: 4. CDR3 residues: CASSLGAGGTDTQYF. The CDR3 bases are TGTGCCAGCAGCTTAGGAGCCGGGGGGACAGATACGCAGTATTTT.